The rows below give T cell receptor beta chains drawn from one sample of a study of post-analysis software for immune sequencing data. Each CDR3 protein is one row after TCRdb ran MiXCR on the PCR reads. The sample yields hundreds of thousands of distinct CDR3 sequences, around 64% seen once. The specimen sequenced was blood. The source is a girl aged 2 to 9 with multiple sclerosis. Both conserved end residues are part of each CDR3. A D gene is named only where the DNA matches it firmly. Clone size, where shown, is once, few, many, or a class for clones that have expanded.

>TRBV5-1|few|16|TRBJ2-1|TRBD2
CASSLQTSGSYNEQFF
TGCGCCAGCAGCCTCCAGACTAGCGGGAGCTACAATGAGCAGTTCTTC
>TRBV5-1|-|17|TRBJ1-6|-
CASSTSGRGSYNSPLHF
TGCGCCAGCAGCACATCGGGCCGGGGCTCCTATAATTCACCCCTCCACTTT
>TRBV10-3|-|14|TRBJ2-5|TRBD1
CAISESPGGETQYF
TGTGCCATCAGTGAGTCGCCAGGGGGAGAGACCCAGTACTTC
>TRBV29-1|-|14|TRBJ1-5|-
CSVQGSNSNQPQHF
TGCAGCGTTCAGGGGTCCAATAGCAATCAGCCCCAGCATTTT
>TRBV3-1|few|18|TRBJ2-1|TRBD2
CASSLYPTSGGTYNEQFF
TGTGCCAGCAGCCTTTATCCGACTAGCGGGGGGACCTACAATGAGCAGTTCTTC
>TRBV29-1|-|16|TRBJ2-1|TRBD1
CSVEEIDRGVDNEQFF
TGCAGCGTTGAAGAAATAGACAGGGGAGTTGACAATGAGCAGTTCTTC
>TRBV6-5|-|11|TRBJ1-1|-
CASSKDTEAFF
TGTGCCAGCAGCAAAGACACTGAAGCTTTCTTT
>TRBV18|few|17|TRBJ1-1|TRBD1
CASSPRGPSVMNTEAFF
TGTGCCAGCTCCCCCAGGGGGCCATCCGTCATGAACACTGAAGCTTTCTTT
>TRBV20-1|few|14|TRBJ1-5|-
CSASNGISNQPQHF
TGCAGTGCTAGCAACGGGATTAGCAATCAGCCCCAGCATTTT
>TRBV2|-|15|TRBJ2-7|-
CASSSRRGLSYEQYF
TGTGCCAGCAGTTCGCGTCGGGGCCTCTCCTACGAGCAGTACTTC
>TRBV7-3|-|15|TRBJ2-5|-
CASSPAAAHPWEQYF
TGTGCCAGCAGCCCGGCTGCAGCCCACCCCTGGGAGCAGTACTTC
>TRBV7-9|few|15|TRBJ2-7|-
CASSPGGLIAYEQYF
TGTGCCAGCAGCCCAGGTGGTCTGATCGCCTACGAGCAGTACTTC
>TRBV20-1|few|13|TRBJ1-2|TRBD1
CSASLGQGYGYTF
TGCAGTGCTAGTTTGGGACAGGGATATGGCTACACCTTC
>TRBV29-1|few|11|TRBJ1-4|-
CSARRGEKLFF
TGTAGCGCCCGCCGGGGTGAAAAACTGTTTTTT
>TRBV6-5|many|14|TRBJ2-6|-
CASSYSSGANVLTF
TGTGCCAGCAGTTACAGCTCTGGGGCCAACGTCCTGACTTTC
>TRBV5-1|-|15|TRBJ1-6|TRBD1
CASSSDGTGPSPLHF
TGCGCCAGCAGCTCGGACGGGACAGGACCCTCACCCCTCCACTTT
>TRBV20-1|-|14|TRBJ2-7|TRBD1
CSARDPRQGYEQYF
TGCAGTGCTAGAGATCCAAGACAGGGCTACGAGCAGTACTTC
>TRBV29-1|once|13|TRBJ1-1|TRBD1
CSVEDRVDTEAFF
TGCAGCGTCGAAGACAGGGTAGACACTGAAGCTTTCTTT
>TRBV27|few|15|TRBJ1-2|TRBD1
CASSFLTDRGNGYTF
TGTGCCAGCAGTTTCCTTACTGACAGGGGGAATGGCTACACCTTC
>TRBV7-2|-|17|TRBJ2-5|TRBD2
CASSLGLAGGLTQTQYF
TGTGCCAGCAGCTTAGGACTAGCGGGGGGGCTTACACAGACCCAGTACTTC
>TRBV9|-|14|TRBJ2-5|-
CASSVGGTEETQYF
TGTGCCAGCAGCGTAGGGGGTACGGAAGAGACCCAGTACTTC
>TRBV5-1|few|14|TRBJ2-1|-
CASSPRGPHNEQFF
TGCGCCAGCAGTCCGCGGGGCCCACACAATGAGCAGTTCTTC
>TRBV12-3/TRBV12-4|few|16|TRBJ2-7|TRBD2
CASRARTSGSSYEQYF
TGTGCCAGCAGGGCCAGGACTAGCGGGAGCTCCTACGAGCAGTACTTC
>TRBV6-6|-|14|TRBJ2-4|TRBD1
CASSPLTGENIQYF
TGTGCCAGCAGCCCGTTGACAGGGGAAAACATTCAGTACTTC
>TRBV10-2|few|14|TRBJ1-2|-
CASSRFGSNYGYTF
TGCGCCAGCAGCCGTTTCGGGTCTAACTATGGCTACACCTTC
>TRBV5-5|-|13|TRBJ2-5|-
CASSLGRDNEQYF
TGTGCCAGCAGCTTGGGCAGGGACAATGAGCAGTACTTC
>TRBV7-2|-|18|TRBJ2-1|TRBD1
CASSTRQGAGLRYNEQFF
TGTGCCAGCAGCACACGACAGGGGGCTGGTTTACGATACAATGAGCAGTTCTTC
>TRBV10-3|-|14|TRBJ1-2|TRBD1
CAATTGAVGSGYTF
TGTGCCGCGACGACAGGGGCCGTCGGAAGCGGCTACACCTTC
>TRBV12-3/TRBV12-4|-|12|TRBJ2-3|-
CASADGADTQYF
TGTGCCAGCGCGGATGGCGCAGATACGCAGTATTTT
>TRBV15|medium-sized|13|TRBJ2-4|TRBD2
CATSTIAGESQYF
TGTGCCACCAGCACTATAGCGGGAGAGAGTCAGTACTTC
>TRBV29-1|-|16|TRBJ2-7|-
CSVLGGGIEAYYEQYF
TGCAGCGTGTTAGGCGGGGGCATCGAAGCTTACTACGAGCAGTACTTC
>TRBV7-9|few|16|TRBJ2-3|-
CASSPPQGIGADTQYF
TGTGCCAGCAGCCCCCCCCAGGGGATAGGGGCAGATACGCAGTATTTT
>TRBV4-1|-|14|TRBJ2-4|-
CASSPPEAKNIQYF
TGCGCCAGCAGCCCCCCTGAGGCCAAAAACATTCAGTACTTC
>TRBV12-3/TRBV12-4|few|13|TRBJ1-2|-
CASSPRVPYGYTF
TGTGCCAGCAGTCCCCGCGTCCCCTATGGCTACACCTTC
>TRBV10-3|once|16|TRBJ1-2|-
CAISGQSNTANYGYTF
TGTGCCATCAGTGGCCAAAGCAACACGGCTAACTATGGCTACACCTTC
>TRBV11-2|-|15|TRBJ2-3|-
CASSGRQLSTDTQYF
TGTGCCAGCAGCGGCCGCCAGCTATCCACAGATACGCAGTATTTT
>TRBV29-1|-|14|TRBJ2-1|TRBD2
CSVALAGEYNELFF
TGCAGCGTGGCCCTAGCGGGGGAATACAATGAGCTGTTCTTC
>TRBV10-2|-|12|TRBJ2-7|TRBD1
CASRRQGNEQYF
TGCGCCAGCAGGCGACAGGGAAACGAGCAGTACTTC
>TRBV10-3|-|16|TRBJ2-1|-
CAISESDGRGHNEQFF
TGTGCCATCAGTGAGTCTGACGGGAGAGGACACAATGAGCAGTTCTTC
>TRBV20-1|-|17|TRBJ2-4|-
CSARDISMGTSKNIQYF
TGCAGTGCTAGAGATATATCCATGGGGACATCCAAAAACATTCAGTACTTC
>TRBV20-1|-|13|TRBJ2-5|-
CSARRTPQETQYF
TGCAGTGCTAGAAGGACACCCCAAGAGACCCAGTACTTC
>TRBV29-1|few|13|TRBJ2-4|-
CSVVLQGRDIQYF
TGCAGCGTTGTCCTACAGGGTAGGGACATTCAGTACTTC
>TRBV7-2|-|14|TRBJ2-4|TRBD1
CASSPETGKNIQYF
TGTGCCAGCAGCCCGGAGACAGGGAAAAACATTCAGTACTTC
>TRBV12-3/TRBV12-4|-|16|TRBJ2-3|-
CASSPFTREGTDTQYF
TGTGCCAGCAGCCCCTTTACTAGGGAAGGCACAGATACGCAGTATTTT
>TRBV29-1|-|14|TRBJ2-1|TRBD2
CSVSSGRDDNEQFF
TGCAGCGTTAGTAGCGGGAGGGATGACAATGAGCAGTTCTTC